These 22 T cell receptor beta chains originate from one sample sequenced in a study of response to subunit inactivated influenza vaccine. TCRdb called the RT-PCR reads again in MiXCR, with one record for every CDR3 protein. The sample yields about 570,000 distinct CDR3 sequences, over 9% seen once. This same sample was also part of a study on T cells expressing NK-cell markers. That study adds: The cDNA for TCR beta came from 5'RACE template switching with UMIs.

The sequenced sample was PBMCs from blood, obtained on the day of vaccination. These TCRs come from a man aged 50 or older who received an inactivated influenza vaccine.

CDR3 sequence: CSAIALHRVFGTDTQYF. The CDR3 DNA reads TGCAGTGCTATTGCCCTCCACAGGGTTTTTGGCACAGATACGCAGTATTTT. The V call is TRBV20-1, the J call TRBJ2-3; weak D call: TRBD1 (6 bases). CDR1 and CDR2 (germline): DFQATT, SNEGSKA (reference sequence). This CDR3 spans 17 amino acids. Trimming removed 4 bases at V and 1 base at J, with 21 bases between.

This clonotype was seen only a few times. The V gene is TRBV15, the J gene TRBJ1-1; D is possibly TRBD1 (6 bases). The CDR3 has 13 residues. V was trimmed by 8 bases and J by 0 bases, leaving 10 bases between them. Germline V gene sequence: CDR1 LNHNV, CDR2 YYDKDF (reference sequence). CDR3 amino acids: CATGGQLNTEAFF. For the CDR3, the DNA is TGTGCCACCGGGGGGCAACTGAACACTGAAGCTTTCTTT.

In its sample, this clonotype was seen a few times. V and J are TRBV20-1 and TRBJ2-1; 12 bases agree with TRBD2. CDR1 is DFQATT, CDR2 SNEGSKA, per germline (reference sequence). This CDR3 is built from 15 residues. The junction had 7 bases not matched to a gene; V was cut back by 5 bases and J by 5 bases. The CDR3, as DNA: TGCAGTGCTTACCCTAGCGGGAGGGTCGACAATGAGCAGTTCTTC. It specifies CSAYPSGRVDNEQFF.

The chain joins TRBV4-2 to TRBJ2-7, with 8 bases that match TRBD1. The CDR3 has 13 residues. Germline trimming cut 3 bases from V and 3 bases from J; bases unmatched to any gene: 1. Germline V gene sequence: CDR1 LGHNA, CDR2 YNFKEQ. Here the CDR3 reads CASSQGQDYEQYF. The CDR3 coding sequence is TGTGCCAGCAGCCAGGGACAGGACTACGAGCAGTACTTC.

This chain links TRBV24-1 with TRBJ1-5, with TRBD1 identical over 8 bases. This CDR3 has 16 residues. V trimming: 3 bases; J trimming: 6 bases; junction bases outside the gene matches: 9. Germline-derived CDR1 and CDR2 are KGHDR and SFDVKD. CDR3 sequence (DNA): TGTGCCACCAGTGATCAGCAGACAGGGGTTCCTCAGCCCCAGCATTTT. It translates to CATSDQQTGVPQPQHF.

This clonotype was seen a few times. This chain connects TRBV6-5 to TRBJ1-2; TRBD1 agrees at 8 bases. With V trimmed by 1 base and J by 7 bases, 14 bases remained unmatched. Germline V CDR1 and CDR2: MNHEY, SVGAGI. There are 17 residues in the CDR3. The CDR3 spells CASSYFKTGEGHAGYTF. The CDR3 DNA is TGTGCCAGCAGTTACTTCAAGACAGGGGAGGGTCATGCTGGCTACACCTTC.

This clonotype showed up just a few times. The chain recombines TRBV6-2 or TRBV6-3 with TRBJ2-7; maybe TRBD1 (6 bases). The CDR3 runs to 14 residues. Germline lookup yields CDR1 MNHEY and CDR2 SVGEGT. V lost 3 bases and J lost 2, with 11 bases in between. The DNA of the CDR3 is TGTGCCAGCAGTTATTTCAGGGGAGCCTACGAGCAGTACTTC. Its translation is CASSYFRGAYEQYF.

Note on this clonotype: This may be a read error, as it is one base from a much larger clone. V usage is TRBV6-2 or TRBV6-3 and J usage is TRBJ2-7; D unclear. The germline CDR1 and CDR2 sequences are MNHEY and SVGEGT. Trimming removed 4 bases at V and 0 bases at J, with 7 bases between. The CDR3 has 13 amino acids. For the CDR3, the DNA is TGTGCCAGCAGTTGGACGGACTCCTACGAGCAGTACTTC. Its translation is CASSWTDSYEQYF.

V and J are TRBV6-1 and TRBJ1-1, with a weak D call TRBD1 (6 bases). The CDR3 is 14 amino acids. Trimming shortened V by 2 bases and J by 7 bases, and 14 bases separated the two germline ends. Germline V CDR1 and CDR2: MNHNS, SASEGT. CDR3 nucleotides: TGTGCCAGCAGTGAATCGGGCAGGGGTTTTGAAGCTTTCTTT. This translates into CASSESGRGFEAFF.

The gene calls are TRBV7-9 and TRBJ2-5; the D gene is possibly TRBD2 (6 bases). Per the germline V gene, CDR1 is SEHNR and CDR2 is FQNEAQ (reference sequence). V lost 4 bases and J 1 base, leaving 10 bases between the germline ends. This CDR3 contains 14 residues. CDR3 DNA sequence: TGTGCCAGCAGCTCCGGACTAATCCAAGAGACCCAGTACTTC. It translates to CASSSGLIQETQYF.

The chain recombines TRBV2 with TRBJ1-2; D not certain. There are 13 residues in the CDR3. V was cut by 1 base and J by 8 bases, with 11 bases left in between. Germline-derived CDR1 and CDR2 are SNHLY and FYNNEI. CDR3 nucleotide sequence: TGTGCCAGCAGTGAAGGAAGGGTACGCGGCTACACCTTC. Translation gives CASSEGRVRGYTF.

In this sample, this clonotype turned up many times. The chain couples TRBV12-3 or TRBV12-4 to TRBJ2-5; 14 positions agree with TRBD2. Trimming at V came to 3 bases and at J to 2 bases, leaving 2 bases not matched to a gene. The CDR3 spans 16 residues. This chain's CDR3 is CASSLTSGGGQETQYF. In DNA form, the CDR3 reads TGTGCCAGCAGTTTGACTAGCGGGGGGGGACAAGAGACCCAGTACTTC.

V usage is TRBV20-1 and J usage is TRBJ1-1; D uncertain. The CDR3 is made up of 13 amino acids. The germline V gene encodes CDR1 DFQATT and CDR2 SNEGSKA (reference sequence). The ends were cut back, 5 bases at V and 1 base at J, with 11 bases in the middle. The CDR3 nucleotides read TGCAGTGCTCCATCGATCTCGAACACTGAAGCTTTCTTT. It is translated as CSAPSISNTEAFF.

This clonotype has a handful of counts. This chain connects TRBV6-2 or TRBV6-3 to TRBJ2-7; TRBD1 agrees at 7 bases. V was pared by 10 bases and J by 1 base, with 28 bases of the junction left unmatched. This CDR3 is built from 20 residues. Germline loops: CDR1 MNHEY, CDR2 SVGEGT. CDR3 amino acids: CATSRYNPWTGPTGSYEQYF. The CDR3, as DNA: TGTGCCACTTCCCGTTACAACCCATGGACAGGCCCTACGGGATCCTACGAGCAGTACTTC.

This clonotype was seen a handful of times. This sequence joins TRBV10-3 and TRBJ1-5; D is uncertain. The CDR3 is 13 residues long. The germline V and J ends were trimmed by 5 bases and 0 bases, with 5 bases remaining between them. From germline, CDR1 is ENHRY and CDR2 SYGVKD. The CDR3 loop reads CAISTHSNQPQHF. The DNA of the CDR3 is TGTGCCATCAGTACGCATAGCAATCAGCCCCAGCATTTT.

This clonotype was observed a few times. The chain joins TRBV5-1 to TRBJ2-5; TRBD2 agrees at 10 bases. After removal of 3 bases from V and 5 bases from J, the junction contained 4 bases not matched to a gene. The germline V gene has CDR1 SGHRS and CDR2 YFSETQ. There are 14 residues in the CDR3. CDR3 DNA: TGCGCCAGCAGCTGGAATAGCGGGGGGGAGACCCAGTACTTC. The encoded protein is CASSWNSGGETQYF. The variable domain in full, completed from reference TRBV5-1 and TRBJ2-5, reads KAGVTQTPRYLIKTRGQQVTLSCSPISGHRSVSWYQQTPGQGLQFLFEYFSETQRNKGNFPGRFSGRQFSNSRSEMNVSTLELGDSALYLCASSWNSGGETQYFGPGTRLLVL.

This clonotype turned up a few times. V and J are TRBV15 and TRBJ2-1; 8 bases align to TRBD2. CDR3 length: 15 amino acids. Germline V gene data show CDR1 as LNHNV and CDR2 as YYDKDF (reference sequence). J was trimmed by 1 base and V by 3 bases; bases with no gene match: 2. This chain's CDR3 is CATSSLAGSYNEQFF. The DNA of the CDR3 is TGTGCCACCAGCAGTCTAGCGGGTTCCTACAATGAGCAGTTCTTC.

This clonotype occurred many times. V gene TRBV2 combines with J gene TRBJ2-1; 12 bases match TRBD2. This CDR3 is built from 15 residues. In germline, CDR1 is SNHLY, CDR2 FYNNEI. The J segment lost 4 bases and the V segment lost 3 bases, leaving 1 base of the junction unmatched. The chain's CDR3 is CASSETSGGYNEQFF. DNA of the CDR3: TGTGCCAGCAGTGAGACTAGCGGGGGTTACAATGAGCAGTTCTTC.

In this sample, this clonotype turned up a few times. The chain employs TRBV6-5 and TRBJ2-7; D might be TRBD1 or TRBD2, each matching 5 bases. CDR1 and CDR2 (germline): MNHEY, SVGAGI. The CDR3 is made up of 14 amino acids. Trimming cost V 2 bases and J 1 base, with 9 bases left between them. CDR3 nucleotide sequence: TGTGCCAGCAGTTACGGTGGGGGTTCCTACGAGCAGTACTTC. It is translated as CASSYGGGSYEQYF.

The V and J genes are TRBV27 and TRBJ2-1, with no clear D. This CDR3 has 14 amino acids. CDR1 MNHEY and CDR2 SMNVEV come from the germline V gene (reference sequence). Trimming pared 5 bases from V and 1 base from J, leaving 9 bases between. Here the CDR3 DNA reads TGTGCCAGCAGTCAAAAAGGATCCTACAATGAGCAGTTCTTC. It codes for CASSQKGSYNEQFF.

CDR3 DNA sequence: TGTGCCAGCGGTGATGCAGCCCCTGGCCAGTACTTC. Protein product: CASGDAAPGQYF. This sequence joins TRBV3-1 and TRBJ2-5, with D hard to call. CDR3 length: 12 amino acids. The V gene's germline CDR1 is LGHDT and CDR2 YNNKEL (reference sequence). Trimming removed 8 bases from V and 10 bases from J, with 17 bases in between.

This sequence joins TRBV7-2 and TRBJ2-2; possible D gene TRBD1, 5 bases. With 5 bases removed from V and 7 bases from J, the gap between germline ends came to 11 bases. This CDR3 is built from 13 residues. The germline gives CDR1 SGHTA, CDR2 FQGNSA. The chain's CDR3 is CASSTAGIGELFF. The CDR3 bases are TGTGCCAGCAGCACCGCAGGGATCGGGGAGCTGTTTTTT.